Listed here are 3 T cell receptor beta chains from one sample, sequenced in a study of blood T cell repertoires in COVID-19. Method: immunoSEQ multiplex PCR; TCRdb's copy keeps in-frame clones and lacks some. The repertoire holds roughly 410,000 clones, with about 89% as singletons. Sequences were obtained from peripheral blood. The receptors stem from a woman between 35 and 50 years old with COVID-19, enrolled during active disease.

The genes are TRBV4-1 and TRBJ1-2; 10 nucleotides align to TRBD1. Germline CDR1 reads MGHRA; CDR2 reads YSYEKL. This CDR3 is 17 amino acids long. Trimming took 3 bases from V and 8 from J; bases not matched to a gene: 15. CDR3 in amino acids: CASSHTPRGQGRGGYTF. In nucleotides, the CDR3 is TGCGCCAGCAGCCATACCCCGAGGGGACAGGGGCGCGGGGGCTACACCTTC.

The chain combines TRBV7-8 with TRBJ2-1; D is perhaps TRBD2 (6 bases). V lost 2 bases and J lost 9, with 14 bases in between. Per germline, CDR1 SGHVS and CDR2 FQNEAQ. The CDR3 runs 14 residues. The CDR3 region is CASSLLLAEAEQFF. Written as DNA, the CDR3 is TGTGCCAGCAGCTTATTACTAGCTGAGGCTGAGCAGTTCTTC.

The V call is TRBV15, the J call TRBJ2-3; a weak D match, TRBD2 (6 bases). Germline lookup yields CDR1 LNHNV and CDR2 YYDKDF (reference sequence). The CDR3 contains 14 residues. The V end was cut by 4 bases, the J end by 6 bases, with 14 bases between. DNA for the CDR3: TGTGCCACCAGCATATGGAGGGCCGGGGATACGCAGTATTTT. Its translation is CATSIWRAGDTQYF.